Listed here are 4 T cell receptor beta chains from one sample, sequenced in a study of blood T cell repertoires in COVID-19. Generated by immunoSEQ multiplex PCR, the TCRdb table keeps only in-frame clones and is missing some. The sample contains a few hundred thousand clones, 86% of which appear only once. Sequenced material: peripheral blood. The origin of the receptors is a woman aged 30 to 39 with active or convalescent COVID-19.

J is TRBJ1-2 and V is TRBV28; no clear D gene. The CDR3 is 12 residues long. With 5 bases removed from V and 8 bases from J, the gap between germline ends came to 12 bases. The germline V gene has CDR1 MDHEN and CDR2 SYDVKM. The CDR3 coding sequence is TGTGCCAGCAGTCCCCCGGGTCGGGGCTACACCTTC. It yields the protein CASSPPGRGYTF.

This clone was picked up one time. This chain joins TRBV5-1 and TRBJ2-1; 12 bases match TRBD2. V shed 3 bases, J shed 10 bases, and the junction held 8 bases outside the gene matches. This CDR3 is built from 15 residues. Germline V gene lookup returns CDR1 SGHRS and CDR2 YFSETQ. CDR3 DNA: TGCGCCAGCAGCTACGAGACTAGCGGGGGTCACGAGCAGTTCTTC. Translating gives CASSYETSGGHEQFF. The full variable domain, its missing parts supplied by reference TRBV5-1 and TRBJ2-1, is KAGVTQTPRYLIKTRGQQVTLSCSPISGHRSVSWYQQTPGQGLQFLFEYFSETQRNKGNFPGRFSGRQFSNSRSEMNVSTLELGDSALYLCASSYETSGGHEQFFGPGTRLTVL.

The chain employs TRBV27 and TRBJ2-5; weak D call: TRBD1 (5 bases). The CDR3 is 14 amino acids. V was cut by 3 bases and J by 5 bases, with 13 bases left in between. The germline CDR1 and CDR2 sequences are MNHEY and SMNVEV (reference sequence). For the CDR3, the DNA is TGTGCCAGCAGTTTGTTGGGGAAGGGGGAGACCCAGTACTTC. It encodes CASSLLGKGETQYF.

V and J are TRBV12-3 or TRBV12-4 and TRBJ2-1; D uncertain. Trimming removed 7 bases at V and 8 bases at J, with 12 bases between. The CDR3 runs to 12 residues. The CDR3 DNA is TGTGCCAGCACCACTCAGGCCCATGAGCAGTTCTTC. Encoded protein: CASTTQAHEQFF.